This TCR beta chain comes out of a study of cytomegalovirus exposure and HLA in healthy donors. In the PCR, 60 Vbeta and 13 Jbeta primers were used. Original processing methods: Later analysis identified 80 million to 85 million unique TCR beta chains, about 10 million shared. Produced via immunoSEQ multiplex PCR; TCRdb's table is partial and in-frame only. V, J and clone size reflect that table, while D and trimming were determined from the DNA. In the table there are 150,000 to 200,000 clones, roughly 80% of which are singletons. In germline, CDR1 is SGHNT, CDR2 YYREEE (reference sequence). V shed 4 bases, J shed 7 bases, and the junction held 10 bases outside the gene matches. The CDR3 has 15 residues. Unrecorded immune exposure was likely among donors, who were nominally healthy when sampled.

Sequenced material: PBMCs. The clonotype was recovered from a woman aged 45-65 years in good health and CMV-seronegative. J is TRBJ1-1 and V is TRBV5-4, with 10 positions matching TRBD1. In DNA form, the CDR3 reads TGTGCCAGCAGCCCTCCCCGCCGGGACAGGGGTGAAGCTTTCTTT. Translation gives CASSPPRRDRGEAFF.